A single sample gave rise to the 21 T cell receptor beta chains below, sequenced in a study of T cell responses to AZD1222 COVID-19 vaccine. Sequencing used immunoSEQ multiplex PCR; TCRdb keeps in-frame clones, though not all of them. The table lists around 150,000 clones, roughly 90% of them singletons. Sequences were derived from peripheral blood, sampled on day 0 of AZD1222 vaccination. These receptors originate from an adult in good health.

The gene calls are TRBV27 and TRBJ1-1; weak D call: TRBD1 (5 bases). With 4 bases removed from V and 4 bases from J, the gap between germline ends came to 13 bases. CDR1 is MNHEY, CDR2 SMNVEV, per germline (reference sequence). This CDR3 is 14 amino acids long. DNA for the CDR3: TGTGCCAGCAGTTGGGCCAGGGTAGGCACTGAAGCTTTCTTT. Residues: CASSWARVGTEAFF.

The chain joins TRBV6-1 to TRBJ2-1; 8 bases match TRBD2. The CDR3 extends over 15 amino acids. Trimming took 3 bases from V and 2 from J; bases not matched to a gene: 3. Germline V CDR1 and CDR2: MNHNS, SASEGT. The CDR3 protein is CASSEVLAAYNEQFF. In nucleotides, the CDR3 is TGTGCCAGCAGTGAGGTACTAGCGGCCTACAATGAGCAGTTCTTC.

About this clone itself: Distinct nucleotide sequences in the sample also encode this CDR3. The chain is built from TRBV12-3 or TRBV12-4 and TRBJ1-1, with D unresolved. Between the trimmed V and J ends, which lost 3 bases and 0 bases, there was a span of 2 bases. CDR3 size: 12 residues. The CDR3 DNA sequence: TGTGCCAGCAGTTTCTTGAACACTGAAGCTTTCTTT. Protein: CASSFLNTEAFF.

This chain uses TRBV25-1 with TRBJ1-2, with TRBD1 matching over 8 bases. V trimming: 3 bases; J trimming: 9 bases; junction bases outside the gene matches: 21. The CDR3 runs to 18 residues. CDR1 is MGHDK, CDR2 SYGVNS, per germline. CDR3 coding DNA: TGTGCCAGCAGTGACCCCCCCGGGACAGGATCGACTTATGGCAGCTACACCTTC. Its protein product is CASSDPPGTGSTYGSYTF.

The chain recombines TRBV28 with TRBJ1-2; D is unclear. This CDR3 spans 13 amino acids. CDR1 is MDHEN, CDR2 SYDVKM, per germline. Trimming removed 2 bases from V and 2 bases from J, with 6 bases in between. Here the CDR3 reads CASSLGENYGYTF. The CDR3 bases are TGTGCCAGCAGTTTAGGGGAAAACTATGGCTACACCTTC.

A few counts support this clone. The CDR3, as DNA: TGTGCCAGCAGCTTAGAGTATGGGGACAGGGGCAATCAGCCCCAGCATTTT. This codes for CASSLEYGDRGNQPQHF. The chain carries TRBV7-2 and TRBJ1-5; 9 nucleotides align to TRBD1. This CDR3 comprises 17 residues. V lost 1 base and J lost 2; bases outside the gene matches: 6. The germline V gene has CDR1 SGHTA and CDR2 FQGNSA.

The CDR3, as DNA: TGTGCCAGCAGCCAAGATCAGGGTAATCAGCCCCAGCATTTT. Protein product: CASSQDQGNQPQHF. The rearrangement uses TRBV3-1 (or the pseudogene TRBV3-2) and TRBJ1-5; weak D call: TRBD1 (5 bases). From germline, CDR1 is LGHDT and CDR2 YNNKEL (reference sequence). This CDR3 has 14 amino acids. Trimming shortened V by 0 bases and J by 4 bases, and 7 bases separated the two germline ends.

V gene TRBV18 combines with J gene TRBJ1-4, with D possibly being TRBD1 (5 bases). Trimming cost V 2 bases and J 6 bases, with 10 bases left between them. Germline CDR1 KGHSH, CDR2 LQKENI. CDR3 length equals 14 residues. The CDR3 nucleotides are TGTGCCAGCTCACCATGGGGGGGAGATGAAAAACTGTTTTTT. This translates into CASSPWGGDEKLFF.

The chain carries TRBV5-6 and TRBJ1-2; 7 nucleotides match TRBD1. Germline trimming cut 2 bases from V and 4 bases from J; bases unmatched to any gene: 5. CDR3 length: 14 amino acids. From germline, CDR1 is SGHDT and CDR2 YYEEEE. In nucleotides, the CDR3 is TGTGCCAGCAGCTTTGCGGGACAGACCTATGGCTACACCTTC. It encodes CASSFAGQTYGYTF.

V usage is TRBV5-1 and J usage is TRBJ2-7, with 8 bases identical to TRBD1. CDR1 SGHRS and CDR2 YFSETQ come from the germline V gene. This CDR3 is 14 amino acids long. J lost 3 bases, V lost 5 bases, and 7 bases had no gene match. This CDR3 is CASRRVTGDYEQYF. CDR3 in DNA: TGCGCCAGCAGGAGGGTGACAGGGGACTACGAGCAGTACTTC.

This rearrangement joins TRBV4-1 to TRBJ1-1; 8 nucleotides align to TRBD1. V lost 0 bases, J lost 1 base, and 10 bases stayed unmatched. Germline V lookup: CDR1 MGHRA, CDR2 YSYEKL. The CDR3 covers 18 residues. CDR3 loop: CASSQEGQGIIRNTEAFF. CDR3 bases: TGCGCCAGCAGCCAAGAAGGACAGGGAATAATCAGGAACACTGAAGCTTTCTTT.

This clone was recorded once. The chain is built from TRBV28 and TRBJ1-2, with no clear D. This CDR3 is built from 13 residues. Trimming took off 6 bases at V and 4 bases at J, with 12 bases between the two ends. Germline V gene sequence: CDR1 MDHEN, CDR2 SYDVKM. CDR3 DNA sequence: TGTGCCAGCAGGCGAGACGGCAGCTATGGCTACACCTTC. This encodes CASRRDGSYGYTF.

This clone was seen a few times. This sequence joins TRBV3-1 (or the pseudogene TRBV3-2) and TRBJ2-7, with 8 nucleotides matching TRBD1. CDR1 is LGHDT, CDR2 YNNKEL, per germline (reference sequence). The V gene end was trimmed by 2 bases and the J gene end by 1 base; junction bases not matched to a gene: 4. The CDR3 is made up of 15 amino acids. CDR3 region: CASSQRQGLSYEQYF. In nucleotides, the CDR3 is TGTGCCAGCAGCCAACGACAGGGGCTTTCCTACGAGCAGTACTTC.

The rearrangement links TRBV12-3 or TRBV12-4 to TRBJ1-2; D is unclear. Trimming removed 6 bases from V and 2 bases from J, with 10 bases in between. This CDR3 is built from 13 residues. The CDR3 loop is CASRPTTNYGYTF. In DNA form, the CDR3 reads TGTGCCAGCAGGCCGACTACAAACTATGGCTACACCTTC.

The J gene is TRBJ1-1, the V gene TRBV18, with D perhaps matching TRBD1 (6 bases). The CDR3 contains 13 residues. Trimming took 6 bases from V and 4 from J, leaving 12 bases between them. CDR1 and CDR2 (germline): KGHSH, LQKENI. For the CDR3, the DNA is TGTGCCAGCTCTCCAGGGGAGAGCACTGAAGCTTTCTTT. It codes for CASSPGESTEAFF. Using reference TRBV18 and TRBJ1-1 for the parts outside the CDR3, the full variable domain is NAGVMQNPRHLVRRRGQEARLRCSPMKGHSHVYWYRQLPEEGLKFMVYLQKENIIDESGMPKERFSAEFPKEGPSILRIQQVVRGDSAAYFCASSPGESTEAFFGQGTRLTVV.

The CDR3 protein is CASSAPVGTGGGNTIYF. The CDR3 nucleotides read TGTGCCAGCAGCGCTCCTGTGGGGACAGGGGGCGGAAACACCATATATTTT. The chain carries TRBV9 and TRBJ1-3; 12 nucleotides line up with TRBD1. The CDR3 sequence is 17 residues long. V lost 3 bases to trimming and J lost 4 bases; unmatched junction nucleotides: 8. The germline V gene encodes CDR1 SGDLS and CDR2 YYNGEE.

The V call is TRBV18, the J call TRBJ1-2, with TRBD1 matching over 10 bases. The CDR3 covers 15 residues. CDR1 KGHSH and CDR2 LQKENI come from the germline V gene. Trimming cost V 4 bases and J 4 bases; bases outside gene matches: 6. The CDR3 region is CASSLVGQGIYGYTF. The CDR3 DNA sequence: TGTGCCAGCTCACTGGTGGGACAGGGGATCTATGGCTACACCTTC.

The J gene is TRBJ1-1, the V gene TRBV7-2; no clear D gene. The CDR3 is 16 amino acids. Trimming pared 5 bases from V and 1 base from J, leaving 17 bases between. Germline lookup yields CDR1 SGHTA and CDR2 FQGNSA. The CDR3, as DNA: TGTGCCAGCAGCGTATTCGGGAACCCTAGGAACACTGAAGCTTTCTTT. Translating it yields CASSVFGNPRNTEAFF.

In its sample, this clone was seen once. CDR3 sequence reads: CASSVEGRGKETQYF. The CDR3, as DNA: TGTGCCAGCAGCGTAGAAGGTCGGGGGAAAGAGACCCAGTACTTC. J is TRBJ2-5 and V is TRBV9, with D maybe TRBD2 (6 bases). This CDR3 has 15 amino acids. Trimming stripped 0 bases from V and 3 bases from J, with 12 bases between. Looked up from germline, CDR1 is SGDLS and CDR2 is YYNGEE.

The V call is TRBV19, the J call TRBJ2-1; 15 bases fit TRBD2. CDR3 size: 17 residues. In germline, CDR1 is LNHDA, CDR2 SQIVND (reference sequence). V shed 9 bases and J 4 bases; nucleotides not matched to a gene: 10. CDR3 loop: CASTGTSGGWGYNEQFF. In nucleotides, the CDR3 is TGTGCCAGCACAGGGACTAGCGGGGGGTGGGGTTACAATGAGCAGTTCTTC.

The rearrangement uses TRBV19 and TRBJ2-7; a weak D match, TRBD1 (5 bases). The germline V and J ends were trimmed by 1 base and 7 bases, with 11 bases remaining between them. Per the germline V gene, CDR1 is LNHDA and CDR2 is SQIVND (reference sequence). The CDR3 sequence is 13 residues long. CDR3 amino acids: CASSIGRGGEQYF. DNA of the CDR3: TGTGCCAGTAGTATAGGTAGGGGCGGTGAGCAGTACTTC.